This entry is about one T cell receptor beta chain. The antigen it binds to is not known. No qualities accompany the bases; no much larger clone lies one base away. Systemically healthy Caucasian individuals from Russia, 35 to 50 in total and aged roughly 6 to 100 years, were included as donors. Ten milliliters of peripheral blood were drawn from each donor into EDTA-treated Vacutainer tubes. PBMCs were isolated by Ficoll-Paque density-gradient centrifugation, with at least 6.5 million obtained per sample. Trizol reagent was used to extract total RNA from PBMCs, with at least 5 micrograms per sample. For every donor, flow cytometry on a PBMC aliquot measured the percentage of naive CD45RAhigh/CD27high T cells. Library preparation was by 5' RACE. Sequenced on an Illumina HiSeq 2500. A second PCR of roughly 7 to 12 cycles was performed with a sample-barcoded 5' primer and a J-beta primer mix. A template-switch 5' adaptor carrying 12 random nucleotides introduced a unique molecular identifier onto each TCR beta cDNA molecule. Each sample yielded at least 3 million CDR3-containing paired-end reads. First-strand cDNA was synthesized from all RNA with the Mint cDNA synthesis kit, primed by a TRBC-specific oligonucleotide. All cDNA was treated with uracil-DNA glycosylase and then went through a first 18-cycle PCR with the universal primers M1SS and BC2_uni_R. The paper's data handling went like this. Normalization of each sample was performed by random selection of 1 million high-quality reads, each carrying a distinct molecular identifier. Reads sharing molecular identifiers were discarded rather than binned into consensus sequences. MiTCR, with a Q25 quality threshold and the strictest error-elimination algorithm, was used for CDR3 identification, clonotype clustering and error correction. A nonparametric unseen species model with Euler transformation was used to estimate a lower bound on total TCR beta diversity. TCRdb cleaned the public reads at Q25 with fastp, built clones with MiXCR and kept in-frame beta chains. Rows are combined by CDR3 protein, so each entry shows the most common genes and DNA. None of the V and J calls come from the authors' own analysis; TCRdb made them. This sample has about 800,000 distinct CDR3 sequences in its table, and roughly 25% of those were observed once. The ten largest make up 3% to 4.5% of the sample.

The sample originates from a study of blood T cells in healthy people across ages (dated by TCRdb to the mid-2010s). In terms of the full investigation: In model experiments, template switching captured roughly one uniquely barcoded TCR beta cDNA molecule for every two T cells. The study measured age-related changes in TCR beta repertoire diversity using deep sequencing normalized with unique cDNA molecular identifiers. The donors were divided into four age groups: young (average around 17 years), middle-aged (approximately 39), aged (approximately 64) and long-lived (nearly 85). For two donors (one aged 18 to 29 and one aged 80 or older), the study analyzed two additional independent replicas of 1 million unique cDNA reads from the same blood draw. Findings and caveats that apply to the study as a whole: Observed TCR beta diversity per million T cells fell roughly linearly with age, and a significant reduction was already apparent by age roughly 40. The long-lived group showed more naive CD4+ T cells, fewer expanded clones and increased TCR diversity than the aged group, suggesting age selection. A strong correlation was found between observed TCR beta diversity and the percentage of naive T cells measured by flow cytometry. The CMV infection status of donors was not known, potentially confounding age-related changes in expanded clonotypes. Estimates of total diversity from one million sequenced T cells were regarded as lower bounds and underestimates. Since profiling was done on bulk unsorted PBMCs, naive and antigen-experienced compartments could not be conclusively compared.

A further study also used this sample, focusing on T cells of mothers and their children. From the second report: Nine systemically healthy Caucasian individuals, comprising three mothers and their six children, were included as donors. cDNA synthesis used all of the extracted RNA, with approximately 1.4 ug of RNA in each 15 ul reaction. In the second PCR, the M1S primer introduced both the sample barcodes and 2-4 random nucleotides. Over 8 million TCR beta CDR3 reads were obtained for each mother, and millions of reads were obtained for each child. In both related and unrelated pairs, thymic selection shapes the output of TCR recombination in a similar way, with inherited differences having only a minor effect. Normalized repertoire overlap in related mother-child pairs was always slightly higher than in unrelated mother-child pairs, but the difference was never significant. No persistent microchimeric T cell clones were found, with a detection sensitivity of approximately 110 clones per million clonotypes. To look for features that set related mother-child pairs apart from unrelated individuals, the researchers ran deep NGS to compare the TCR beta repertoires of mothers and children. The mean age was around 42 +/- 4 years for the mothers and approximately 11 +/- 4 years for the children. After adapters were ligated using NEBNext reagents, the libraries underwent 100+100 nt paired-end sequencing on an Illumina HiSeq 2000. To prevent cross-contamination, the mother and child libraries were prepared a month apart and were sequenced in separate runs. For each donor, between roughly 450,000 and 2,200,000 distinct TCR beta clonotypes were identified. Naive TCR beta clonotypes were estimated from low-frequency clonotypes matched to each donor's FACS-determined naive share, without sorting.

This TCR was recovered from a boy between 10 and 17 years old in good health. The material sequenced was blood.

The CDR3 is CASSLGLDPWETQYF. The DNA is TGTGCCAGCAGCTTAGGCCTGGACCCGTGGGAGACCCAGTACTTC. This sequence uses TRBV13 and TRBJ2-5; no D gene is confidently identified. V and J are truncated by 0 bases and 5 bases respectively, leaving an intervening sequence of 13 bases. The germline V gene (reference sequence) yields PRHDT for CDR1 and FYEKMQ for CDR2. The CDR3 holds 15 amino acids from the cysteine to the phenylalanine. The only DNA kept is the CDR3, 45 bases in frame from the first base.